The clone carrying this TCR beta chain was seen a handful of times. Its cognate antigen is unknown. Deletions cut 2 bases from V and 7 bases from J, with 11 bases between. This CDR3 spans 13 amino acids. Germline V gene data show CDR1 as KGHSH and CDR2 as LQKENI. The investigators reverse transcribed all of the isolated RNA, so they sequenced expressed TCRB transcripts. Generated by immunoSEQ multiplex PCR, the TCRdb table keeps only in-frame clones and is missing some. The top ten hold around 0.015% of the sample, which has over 200,000 clones, approximately 10% seen once. Each of the CD4+ naive, central memory, regulatory and stem cell-like memory populations was sorted via CD45RO/CCR7/CD25/CD127/CD95/CD27. This sample stems from a study of beta chain features in type 1 diabetes. General study results and limits: Patients with type 1 diabetes carried fewer insertions and had more deletions at their VDJ junctions. When Type 1 diabetes patients were examined, their TCRB CDR3s proved moderately but significantly shorter in all four CD4+ subsets. In patients and controls equally, PCR might favor templates that are shorter.

The sequence derives from a man under 40 with type 1 diabetes. This chain uses TRBV18 with TRBJ1-2, with no clear D. Sequenced: naive CD4+ T cells from blood. The DNA for the CDR3 is TGTGCCAGCTCACCAGAGGAACAAAGTGGCTACACCTTC. This translates into CASSPEEQSGYTF.